This TCR beta chain was retrieved from a study of OX40 agonist ivuxolimab in advanced cancers. In terms of the full investigation: Ivuxolimab was a fully human IgG2 agonistic monoclonal antibody targeting the costimulatory receptor OX40 (CD134). Intravenous ivuxolimab was administered to patients every 2 weeks at six dose levels: 0.01, 0.1, 0.3, 1.5, 3 and 10 mg/kg. Of the approximately 50 dose-escalation patients, hepatocellular carcinoma was present in approximately 20, melanoma in roughly 15, renal cell carcinoma in 9 and head and neck cancer in 9. The dose-escalation cohort was around 84% male with a mean age of around 64 years, ranging from roughly 20 to 80. Patients were allowed to have had prior anti-PD-1, anti-PD-L1 or anti-CTLA-4 therapy, and about 40% of the dose-escalation patients had been treated with checkpoint inhibitors. Three dose-escalation patients achieved partial responses, one with hepatocellular carcinoma and two with cutaneous melanoma. Peripheral TCRbeta sequencing was intended to test whether TCR sequence diversity was altered and clonal T-cell expansion was caused by ivuxolimab. The paper reports the monotherapy dose-escalation portion (N = 52 patients) of the phase I ivuxolimab trial.

CDR3 length: 17 amino acids, cysteine to phenylalanine. Only the CDR3 DNA stays, 51 bases, in frame from base 1. The germline V gene (reference sequence) provides CDR1 SGHNT and CDR2 YYREEE. Trimming removed 4 bases from V and 3 bases from J; the gene matches leave 7 bases unexplained. Paper-wide results and their limitations: Which antigens the clonally expanded peripheral T cells were specific for was not determined. Clonal expansion of both CD4+ and CD8+ blood T cells was observed from baseline to week 6 at doses 0.1 to 3.0 mg/kg. In the 0.1-3.0 mg/kg groups, partial responders were among the patients with the lowest normalized peripheral clonal expansion, particularly in CD8+ T cells. Low levels of normalized T-cell clonal expansion were also shown by some nonresponding patients. After ivuxolimab, more expanded clones were found on average in CD8+ T cells than in CD4+ T cells.

Patients with a history of autoimmune disease or receiving systemic immunosuppression were excluded from the trial. In every dose cohort, peripheral blood was drawn for TCR sequencing at baseline, cycle 4 day 1, and cycle 7 day 1. Samples came from an open-label, multicenter, first-in-human phase I dose-escalation trial of ivuxolimab. The trial enrolled adults with locally advanced or metastatic head and neck squamous cell, hepatocellular, melanoma or renal cell carcinoma. Before TCR sequencing, CD4+ T cells and CD8+ T cells from peripheral blood were sorted into separate populations. Concerning this clone itself: Its antigen is not yet known. The record has no base qualities; no much larger clone is one base away.

Genomic DNA was extracted from sorted cells for sequencing of the TCRbeta CDR3 region. The immunoSEQ Assay was used to sequence the TCRbeta CDR3 regions. Here the immuneACCESS table is served through TCRdb, limited to in-frame sequences with V and J called. Missing clones are a known gap in these copies; in checked studies unresolved V genes cover under half, and the rest lacks a known reason. This sample is represented by some 44,000 clones; approximately 86% of them were singletons. 0.38% of the sample is held by the ten biggest clonotypes. The source was CD4+ or CD8+ T cells sorted from blood, collected in a trial of the OX40 agonist ivuxolimab. The TCR sequence derives from an adult with an advanced solid tumor such as melanoma, head and neck, liver or kidney cancer. The rearranged segments are TRBV5-4 and TRBJ2-1; TRBD2 matches 13 bases in the middle. The sequenced DNA is TGTGCCAGCAGCCCTACACTAGCGGGGGGGCTCTACAATGAGCAGTTCTTC. This codes for CASSPTLAGGLYNEQFF.